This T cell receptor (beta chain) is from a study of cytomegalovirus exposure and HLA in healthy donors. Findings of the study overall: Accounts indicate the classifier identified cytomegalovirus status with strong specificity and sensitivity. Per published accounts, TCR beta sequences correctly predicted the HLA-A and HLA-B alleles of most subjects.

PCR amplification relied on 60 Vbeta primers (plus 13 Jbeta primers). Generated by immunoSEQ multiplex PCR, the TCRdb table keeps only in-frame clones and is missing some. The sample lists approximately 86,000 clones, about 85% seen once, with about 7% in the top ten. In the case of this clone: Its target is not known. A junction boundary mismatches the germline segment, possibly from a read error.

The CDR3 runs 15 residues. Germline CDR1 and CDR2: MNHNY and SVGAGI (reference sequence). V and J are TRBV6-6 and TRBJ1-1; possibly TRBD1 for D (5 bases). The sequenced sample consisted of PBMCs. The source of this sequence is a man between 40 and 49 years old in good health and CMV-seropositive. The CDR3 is CASSFDPGLNTEAFF. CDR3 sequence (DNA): TGTGCCAGCAGTTTCGACCCGGGACTGAACACTGAGGCTTTCTTT.